Listed below are T cell receptor beta chains from one sample, sequenced in a study of metastatic and nonmetastatic thyroid tumors. TCRdb ran MiXCR on the PCR reads. This table holds approximately 30,000 clones, about a quarter found once. The specimen sequenced was blood. The receptors here all came from a female donor with papillary thyroid cancer or a benign thyroid nodule (not recorded which). Some clones in this sample may be carry-over from other donors' samples. The CDR3 runs from the conserved cysteine through the conserved F or W. Fields, in order: V gene, clone size, J gene, D gene, CDR3 DNA, CDR3 protein. The D gene is left open where the match is weak. Clone size, where shown, is once, few, many, or a class for clones that have expanded.

>TRBV4-1|many|TRBJ1-1|-
TGCGCCAGCAGCCAAGGACACGGAGCGGGGGGGACTGAAGCTTTCTTT
CASSQGHGAGGTEAFF
>TRBV6-4|many|TRBJ2-2|TRBD2
TGTGCCAGCAGTGGGACTAGCGGGAACACCGGGGAGCTGTTTTTT
CASSGTSGNTGELFF
>TRBV4-2|-|TRBJ1-5|-
TGTGCCAGCAGCCGATACCGGGCTCCTAATCAGCCCCAGCATTTT
CASSRYRAPNQPQHF
>TRBV20-1|-|TRBJ2-5|TRBD2
TGCAGTTCTAAGGGTTTTGGCGGGAGGCGACAAGAGACCCAGTACTTC
CSSKGFGGRRQETQYF
>TRBV15|few|TRBJ1-2|-
TGTGCCGCCAGCAGGACGACTAACTATGGCTACACCTTC
CAASRTTNYGYTF
>TRBV27|medium-sized|TRBJ1-6|-
TGTGCCAGCAGTTTATCAGGCAGGGCCGGTTCACCCCTCCACTTT
CASSLSGRAGSPLHF
>TRBV6-2/TRBV6-3|few|TRBJ1-5|-
TGTGCCATCAAATGGCAAAACCCATTGGCAGATACGCAGCATTTT
CAIKWQNPLADTQHF
>TRBV19|many|TRBJ2-1|TRBD2
TGTGCCAGTAGTGTGGGACTACCCAATGAGCAGTTCTTC
CASSVGLPNEQFF
>TRBV11-3|many|TRBJ1-6|-
TGTGCCAGCAGCCGGGCTAAGGGGAGCTCCTATAATTCACCCCTCCACTTT
CASSRAKGSSYNSPLHF
>TRBV10-2|many|TRBJ2-7|TRBD1
TGCGCCAGCAGTGATGGAGGGACAGGGAACTACGAGCAGTACTTC
CASSDGGTGNYEQYF
>TRBV28|many|TRBJ1-2|TRBD1
TGTGCCAGCAGTTCCCGGACAGGGGGCCACTATGGCTACACCTTC
CASSSRTGGHYGYTF
>TRBV29-1|many|TRBJ1-2|TRBD1
TGCAGCGTTGAAGACGACAGGGGCTCTGGCTACACCTTC
CSVEDDRGSGYTF
>TRBV7-6|many|TRBJ2-4|-
TGTGCCAGCAGCCCGAGGACAGAAGGCAACATTCAGTACTTC
CASSPRTEGNIQYF
>TRBV13|many|TRBJ2-1|-
TGTGCCAGCAGCCGCAGAGGTGCAGCAAACAATGAGCAGTTCTTC
CASSRRGAANNEQFF
>TRBV5-1|many|TRBJ2-7|TRBD2
TGCGCCAGCAGCTGGGGACTAGCGGGAGCCCCCTACGAGCAGTACTTC
CASSWGLAGAPYEQYF
>TRBV19|many|TRBJ2-5|-
TGTGCCAGTAGTAATACAGGAGAGACCCAGTACTTC
CASSNTGETQYF
>TRBV28|few|TRBJ1-1|-
TGTGCCAGCAGTGCCCTGGGGAACACTGAAGCTTTCTTT
CASSALGNTEAFF
>TRBV9|many|TRBJ1-4|-
TGTGCCAGCAGCGTAGTTACGGGTGTCGGTGAAAAACTGTTTTTT
CASSVVTGVGEKLFF
>TRBV5-5|few|TRBJ1-2|-
TGTGCCAGCAGCGTAGAGGTTCGAGGTTACTATGGCTATACCTTC
CASSVEVRGYYGYTF
>TRBV3-1|many|TRBJ2-3|-
TGTGCCAGCAGCTCTGCAGGTCTAAGGGCAGATACGCAGTATTTT
CASSSAGLRADTQYF
>TRBV7-8|-|TRBJ2-7|-
TGTGCCAGCAGCTTAGAGGGAAGAAGCTCCTACGAGCAGTACTTC
CASSLEGRSSYEQYF
>TRBV7-3|-|TRBJ1-1|-
TGTGCCAGCAGCTTAGTACTACAGCCGAACAATGAAGCTTTCTTT
CASSLVLQPNNEAFF
>TRBV11-2|-|TRBJ2-3|-
TGTGCCAGCAGCTTAGTATCCAGCGGAGGCACAGATACGCAGTATTTT
CASSLVSSGGTDTQYF
>TRBV20-1|once|TRBJ2-7|-
TGCAGTGCTCAGGATGTCATCTACGAGCATTACTTC
CSAQDVIYEHYF
>TRBV9|many|TRBJ1-3|-
TGTGCCAGCAGCGTGGCGGGGTCTGGAAACACCATATATTTT
CASSVAGSGNTIYF
>TRBV6-4|medium-sized|TRBJ2-3|-
TGTGCCAGCAGTGACGGGAGCACAGATACGCAGTATTTT
CASSDGSTDTQYF
>TRBV5-8|many|TRBJ2-7|TRBD2
TGTGCCAGCCGCACTACTAGCGGGGGTTGGGGCTACGAGCAGTACTTC
CASRTTSGGWGYEQYF
>TRBV30|-|TRBJ2-2|-
TGTGCCTGGAGTGTTGTGGATAGAGACACCGGGGAGCTGTTTTTT
CAWSVVDRDTGELFF
>TRBV2|medium-sized|TRBJ2-7|-
TGTGCCAGCAGTGAGTCAGCCGGGACTTTTTACGAGCAGTACTTC
CASSESAGTFYEQYF
>TRBV27|many|TRBJ2-7|-
TGTGCCAGCAGTTTTAACGCCCACGAGCAGTACTTC
CASSFNAHEQYF
>TRBV6-2/TRBV6-3|-|TRBJ2-7|-
TGTGCCAGCAGTCCCTCGACAGGCCCCTCCTACGAGCAGTACTTC
CASSPSTGPSYEQYF
>TRBV7-9|many|TRBJ1-1|TRBD1
TGTGCCAGCTCCCGGACAGGGGTGAACACTGAAGCTTTCTTT
CASSRTGVNTEAFF
>TRBV5-1|medium-sized|TRBJ2-7|TRBD1
TGCGCCAGCAGCCTTGGGACAGCCGAGCAGTACTTC
CASSLGTAEQYF
>TRBV5-6|-|TRBJ1-2|TRBD1
TGTGCCAGCAGCTGGGTGGGACAGGGGGTCAACTATGGCTACACCTTC
CASSWVGQGVNYGYTF
>TRBV12-3/TRBV12-4|many|TRBJ1-4|-
TGTGCCAGCCGACCGGAGGCTGCAACTAATGAAAAACTGTTTTTT
CASRPEAATNEKLFF
>TRBV6-1|medium-sized|TRBJ2-7|TRBD1
TGTGCCAGCAGAGATCAGACAGGGAGCTCCTACGAGCAGTACTTC
CASRDQTGSSYEQYF
>TRBV4-1|many|TRBJ1-2|-
TGCGCCAGCAGCGCGGCTATTAACTATGGCTACACCTTC
CASSAAINYGYTF
>TRBV27|many|TRBJ2-3|-
TGTGCCAGCAGCGATGGGACGGCCACAGATACGCAGTATTTT
CASSDGTATDTQYF
>TRBV30|many|TRBJ2-1|TRBD2
TGTGCCTGGAGTGTTAGCGGGGAATACAATGAGCAGTTCTTC
CAWSVSGEYNEQFF
>TRBV19|many|TRBJ1-5|-
TGTGCCAGTAGAAAAGCCCGGGATAGCAATCAGCCCCAGCATTTT
CASRKARDSNQPQHF
>TRBV7-3|-|TRBJ2-1|TRBD2
TGTGCCAGCAGCCCCCTAGCGGGAGGGTCTTATGAGCAGGTCTTC
CASSPLAGGSYEQVF
>TRBV3-1|many|TRBJ2-5|-
TGTGCCAGCAGCCAAGATACCGGGAGCAGGGAGACCCAGTACTTC
CASSQDTGSRETQYF
>TRBV28|many|TRBJ2-5|-
TGTGCCAGCAGTTCCCCTAGGGGGGAGAGGAAAGAGACCCAGTACTTC
CASSSPRGERKETQYF
>TRBV5-1|medium-sized|TRBJ2-7|-
TGCGCCAGCAGCTTGGCCGGACATAGCGTTCCCTCCTACGAGCAGTACTTC
CASSLAGHSVPSYEQYF
>TRBV7-7|-|TRBJ2-3|TRBD2
TGTGCTAGCAGCTTCGAGACCGGGGCGGGAGCGACAGATACGCAGTATTTT
CASSFETGAGATDTQYF
>TRBV13|many|TRBJ1-2|-
TGTGCCAGCAGCACCGAATCGGTCATTACTAACTATGGCTACACCTTC
CASSTESVITNYGYTF
>TRBV13|many|TRBJ2-1|TRBD2
TGTGCCAGCAGCTTCCTAGCGGGGGCATACAATGAGCAGTTCTTC
CASSFLAGAYNEQFF
>TRBV6-4|many|TRBJ2-1|-
TGTGCCAGCAGTGACTCAACAGGGGAGGGGAATGAGCAGTTCTTC
CASSDSTGEGNEQFF
>TRBV3-1|many|TRBJ2-3|-
TGTGCCAGCAGCCAAGATTCCGCACCTAGGGGTGATACGCAGTATTTT
CASSQDSAPRGDTQYF
>TRBV5-1|-|TRBJ2-5|-
TGCGCCAGCAGCTCATCCGTCTTAGAGACCAAGTACTTC
CASSSSVLETKYF